This record looks at one T cell receptor (beta chain) sequence and its context. Different DNA sequences within this sample yield the same CDR3. The sample is drawn from a study of blood T cell repertoires in COVID-19. The CDR3 contains 17 residues. Losses at the gene ends were 3 bases for V and 0 bases for J; bases not matched to a gene: 7. The V gene's germline CDR1 is SGHRS and CDR2 YFSETQ. Produced via immunoSEQ multiplex PCR; TCRdb's table is partial and in-frame only. Among 200,000 to 250,000 clones, 70% to 90% were seen once, and the ten largest hold 11%. The sequenced material came from peripheral blood. This rearrangement joins TRBV5-1 to TRBJ1-1; 11 positions agree with TRBD1. This clonotype originated in a middle-aged man with COVID-19, enrolled during active disease. The CDR3 loop reads CASSWGTGGTMNTEAFF. Here the CDR3 DNA reads TGCGCCAGCAGCTGGGGGACAGGGGGTACTATGAACACTGAAGCTTTCTTT.